A selection of T cell receptor beta chains follows, all from one sample in a study of human T cells and chemical hapten exposure. TCRdb called the RACE reads again in MiXCR, with one record for every CDR3 protein. The sample consists of 75,000 to 90,000 distinct CDR3 sequences, around 9.3% of them appearing once. Sequencing used whole blood, obtained in connection with sensitization to the hapten diphenylcyclopropenone (DPC). The receptors were sampled from a woman aged 45-59 years with alopecia areata. Some clones in this sample may be carry-over from other donors' samples. CDR3s leave out the opening cysteine and the closing phenylalanine or tryptophan. Fields, in order: V gene, J gene, CDR3 protein.

TRBV12-3/TRBV12-4	TRBJ2-5	ASSTQETQY
TRBV5-1	TRBJ1-1	ASSLLQGGSEAF
TRBV19	TRBJ2-7	ASSPRAGTRSYEQY
TRBV27	TRBJ2-1	ASSLRVGDRHSNEQF
TRBV9	TRBJ2-1	ASSVKLAAYNEQF
TRBV28	TRBJ2-1	ASSSAGTGSYNEQF
TRBV12-3/TRBV12-4	TRBJ1-2	ASSLQGDYGYT
TRBV11-2	TRBJ1-6	ASSRQGNSPLH
TRBV28	TRBJ2-2	ASKRVAGAFGELF
TRBV7-9	TRBJ1-5	ASSLAQGQPQH
TRBV20-1	TRBJ1-2	SALGPDYGYT
TRBV11-2	TRBJ2-2	ATGGTLNTGELF
TRBV6-1	TRBJ1-5	ASSEAQPQH
TRBV2	TRBJ1-5	ASSARDSYNQPQH
TRBV9	TRBJ1-5	ASNRDEDQPQH
TRBV7-2	TRBJ1-1	ASSLRDRSEAF
TRBV30	TRBJ1-1	AWSVGVLNTEAF
TRBV7-8	TRBJ2-5	ASSSYQDQETQY
TRBV29-1	TRBJ2-1	SVDAPAGDNEQF
TRBV19	TRBJ2-1	ASSIGYDLTGNEQF
TRBV2	TRBJ1-4	ASSSLGVGEKLF
TRBV5-8	TRBJ1-5	ASSPRREGNQPQH
TRBV29-1	TRBJ1-2	SVRDRQAIGYT
TRBV20-1	TRBJ2-3	SARLGGTDTQY
TRBV30	TRBJ2-7	AWSVDGIPTGEQY
TRBV7-6	TRBJ2-1	ASSFKGHPAFGEQF
TRBV3-2	TRBJ1-3	ASSPRSKGPTNAISGNTIY
TRBV4-1	TRBJ1-2	ASSQGQVLNYGYT
TRBV4-3	TRBJ2-7	ASSRCTRLASYEQY
TRBV28	TRBJ2-5	ASSLGGNSQETQY